The present TCR beta chain was sequenced within a study of Graves' ophthalmopathy and Graves' hyperthyroidism. On this clonotype: What it recognizes is unknown. A much bigger clone sits one base away, suggesting this may be a read error.

The V gene's germline CDR1 is KGHSH and CDR2 LQKENI. This CDR3 is 15 amino acids long. Amplification targeted the TCR beta CDR3 regions, with RNA transcripts as the source material. HTBI primers were employed in first-round RT-PCR, then a second-round multiplex PCR followed. One entry per CDR3 protein results from TCRdb running MiXCR on the multiplex PCR reads. The sample records roughly 410,000 distinct CDR3 sequences, over 15% being singletons. Study findings and constraints: Most thyroid clonotypes expanded beyond 0.001 frequency were also found in blood.

The source material was peripheral blood. The TCR originated in a woman aged 18 to 35 with stable Graves' hyperthyroidism. V and J are TRBV18 and TRBJ2-7; perhaps TRBD1 as D (5 bases). CDR3 residues: CASLPRQGSIYEQYF. In DNA form, the CDR3 reads TGTGCCAGCTTACCACGGCAGGGTAGTATCTACGAGCAGTACTTC. Full variable domain (missing parts from reference TRBV18 and TRBJ2-7): NAGVMQNPRHLVRRRGQEARLRCSPMKGHSHVYWYRQLPEEGLKFMVYLQKENIIDESGMPKERFSAEFPKEGPSILRIQQVVRGDSAAYFCASLPRQGSIYEQYFGPGTRLTVT.